A selection of T cell receptor beta chains follows, all from one sample in a study of blood T cell repertoires in COVID-19. Sequencing used immunoSEQ multiplex PCR; TCRdb keeps in-frame clones, though not all of them. The data hold hundreds of thousands of clones, with around 86% observed a single time. The sequenced sample was PBMCs or T cells enriched from blood (not recorded which). The source of these receptors is a man between 18 and 29 years old who had recovered from COVID-19. CDR3s include the opening cysteine and the closing phenylalanine or tryptophan. D genes are given only for firm matches. The size of a clone is reported for some rows only, either as once, few or many, or as a class for expanded clones.

J: TRBJ2-5; D: .; size: .; V: TRBV19; DNA: TGTGCCAGTAGTATATATGGTAGCGGCGCTCAAGAGACCCAGTACTTC; CDR3: CASSIYGSGAQETQYF
J: TRBJ1-1; D: TRBD1; size: .; V: TRBV4-2; DNA: TGTGCCAGCAGCCAAGATTGGACAGGGAAGACTGAAGCTTTCTTT; CDR3: CASSQDWTGKTEAFF
J: TRBJ1-4; D: .; size: few; V: TRBV30; DNA: TGTGCCTGGAGGGAACTCAGCGGAGGTGGAGAAAAACTGTTTTTT; CDR3: CAWRELSGGGEKLFF
J: TRBJ2-1; D: .; size: .; V: TRBV18; DNA: TGTGCCAGCTCACCTGCTAGCGTTTCCTACAATGAGCAGTTCTTC; CDR3: CASSPASVSYNEQFF
J: TRBJ1-6; D: TRBD1; size: .; V: TRBV19; DNA: TGTGCCAGTAGTCGAATAATACAGGGGCAACAGTTTAATTCACCCCTCCACTTT; CDR3: CASSRIIQGQQFNSPLHF
J: TRBJ2-7; D: TRBD2; size: .; V: TRBV10-3; DNA: TGTGCCATCAGTTCGGCCAGCGGGGCTCCCTACGAGCAGTACTTC; CDR3: CAISSASGAPYEQYF
J: TRBJ1-4; D: TRBD1; size: .; V: TRBV5-1; DNA: TGCGCCAGCAGATGGACAGGGGGTGGCGAAAAACTGTTTTTT; CDR3: CASRWTGGGEKLFF
J: TRBJ1-1; D: TRBD1; size: .; V: TRBV5-4; DNA: TGTGCCAGCAGCCTGACGACAGGGGGGTACACTGAAGCTTTCTTT; CDR3: CASSLTTGGYTEAFF
J: TRBJ2-6; D: .; size: .; V: TRBV19; DNA: TGTGCCAGTAGTGAACAGGTGGAGGGGGCCAACGTCCTGACTTTC; CDR3: CASSEQVEGANVLTF
J: TRBJ2-7; D: .; size: .; V: TRBV27; DNA: TGTGCCAGCAGTCCCGGACTTGGGGGCCGAGTCGAGCAGTACTTC; CDR3: CASSPGLGGRVEQYF
J: TRBJ2-7; D: .; size: .; V: TRBV5-4; DNA: TGTGCCAGCAGCATCCGGGAGACCTACGAGCAGTACTTC; CDR3: CASSIRETYEQYF
J: TRBJ2-6; D: .; size: .; V: TRBV24-1; DNA: TGTGCCACCAGTGATCCCGGGGACTCTGGGGCCAACGTCCTGACTTTC; CDR3: CATSDPGDSGANVLTF
J: TRBJ1-2; D: .; size: .; V: TRBV7-9; DNA: TGTGCCAGCAGCTTTGACAGCTATGGCTACACCTTC; CDR3: CASSFDSYGYTF
J: TRBJ2-3; D: .; size: .; V: TRBV7-9; DNA: TGTGCCAGCACTAGCGACACAGATACGCAGTATTTT; CDR3: CASTSDTDTQYF
J: TRBJ1-2; D: .; size: .; V: TRBV6-5; DNA: TGTGCCAGCAGTTCCCCGGGGGGAGGCTACACCTTC; CDR3: CASSSPGGGYTF
J: TRBJ2-1; D: TRBD2; size: .; V: TRBV30; DNA: TGTGCCTGGAGTGTGAGGGCGGGGGGATGGCAGTTCTTC; CDR3: CAWSVRAGGWQFF
J: TRBJ1-1; D: TRBD1; size: .; V: TRBV5-8; DNA: TGTGCCAGCAGCTTGGGACAGGGGGTCACTGAAGCTTTCTTT; CDR3: CASSLGQGVTEAFF
J: TRBJ1-2; D: .; size: .; V: TRBV7-8; DNA: TGTGCCAGCAGCTCTTACGACAGACCCAGGGTCTATGGCTACACCTTC; CDR3: CASSSYDRPRVYGYTF
J: TRBJ2-7; D: TRBD2; size: few; V: TRBV6-2/TRBV6-3; DNA: TGTGCCAGCAGTTACGTCGGCGGGAGTTCCTACGAGCAGTACTTC; CDR3: CASSYVGGSSYEQYF
J: TRBJ1-2; D: .; size: .; V: TRBV3-1/TRBV3-2; DNA: TGTGCCAGCAGCCAAAGGAGCCTCTCTGGCTACACCTTC; CDR3: CASSQRSLSGYTF
J: TRBJ2-2; D: .; size: .; V: TRBV14; DNA: TGTGCCAGCAGCCGCGTCTCCATGCGAAACACCGGGGAGCTGTTTTTT; CDR3: CASSRVSMRNTGELFF
J: TRBJ1-2; D: TRBD1; size: .; V: TRBV4-2; DNA: TGTGCCAGCAGCCAAGCCGGACAGGGAAACTATGGCTACACCTTC; CDR3: CASSQAGQGNYGYTF
J: TRBJ2-1; D: TRBD2; size: .; V: TRBV25-1; DNA: TGTGCCAGCAGTGTCGGGGGGGTGCCGTTCTTC; CDR3: CASSVGGVPFF
J: TRBJ1-3; D: .; size: .; V: TRBV6-5; DNA: TGTGCCAGCACCGAGCTCTTTGGAAACACCATATATTTT; CDR3: CASTELFGNTIYF
J: TRBJ1-2; D: .; size: .; V: TRBV5-1; DNA: TGCGCCAGCAGCTCTCGACAGGCCTCCGTCTATGGCTACACCTTC; CDR3: CASSSRQASVYGYTF
J: TRBJ1-1; D: .; size: .; V: TRBV29-1; DNA: TGCAGCGTGGAAGGACAGATGAACACTGAAGCTTTCTTT; CDR3: CSVEGQMNTEAFF
J: TRBJ1-1; D: .; size: few; V: TRBV5-5; DNA: TGTGCCAGCAGCGCGGGACCGAACACTGAAGCTTTCTTT; CDR3: CASSAGPNTEAFF
J: TRBJ1-6; D: TRBD1; size: .; V: TRBV5-6; DNA: TGTGCCAGCAGCCCCGGACAGGGGAGAAATAATTCACCCCTCCACTTT; CDR3: CASSPGQGRNNSPLHF
J: TRBJ2-7; D: .; size: .; V: TRBV6-5; DNA: TGTGCCAGCAGTCCCGGGGGTGCGGCACACTACGAGCAGTACTTC; CDR3: CASSPGGAAHYEQYF
J: TRBJ2-2; D: .; size: .; V: TRBV11-3; DNA: TGTGCCAGCAGCTACGGGGGGACAGGCGTAACCGGGGAGCTGTTTTTT; CDR3: CASSYGGTGVTGELFF
J: TRBJ1-1; D: .; size: .; V: TRBV5-1; DNA: TGCGCCAGCAGCTGGGGGCAGGGTCGGGCTGAAGCTTTCTTT; CDR3: CASSWGQGRAEAFF
J: TRBJ1-1; D: TRBD1; size: once; V: TRBV11-3; DNA: TGTGCCAGCGGGGTCGGCAGGGGGACTGAAGCTTTCTTT; CDR3: CASGVGRGTEAFF
J: TRBJ1-5; D: TRBD1; size: .; V: TRBV28; DNA: TGTGCCAGCGGACAGGGGGGTAATCAGCCCCAGCATTTT; CDR3: CASGQGGNQPQHF
J: TRBJ1-4; D: .; size: .; V: TRBV6-1; DNA: TGTGCCAGCAGTGGGGCCATAGGCGGGGTTGAAGAAAAACTGTTTTTT; CDR3: CASSGAIGGVEEKLFF
J: TRBJ2-5; D: .; size: .; V: TRBV6-5; DNA: TGTGCCAGCAGTTACTCGCATCGGGGACAAGAGACCCAGTACTTC; CDR3: CASSYSHRGQETQYF
J: TRBJ1-2; D: TRBD1; size: .; V: TRBV6-6; DNA: TGTGCCAGCAGTTACAACCCCGGGACAGAGCATGGCTACACCTTC; CDR3: CASSYNPGTEHGYTF
J: TRBJ1-5; D: .; size: .; V: TRBV5-1; DNA: TGCGCCAGCAGCTTGCGGGGAGATAGCAATCAGCCCCAGCATTTT; CDR3: CASSLRGDSNQPQHF
J: TRBJ1-5; D: .; size: .; V: TRBV10-2; DNA: TGCGCCAGCCGCAGGTATAGCAATCAGCCCCAGCATTTT; CDR3: CASRRYSNQPQHF
J: TRBJ2-7; D: TRBD2; size: .; V: TRBV5-4; DNA: TGTGCCAGCAGCTTCGGTGGGCTAGCGGGAGCTAACTCCTACGAGCAGTACTTC; CDR3: CASSFGGLAGANSYEQYF
J: TRBJ2-1; D: .; size: .; V: TRBV30; DNA: TGTGCCTGGAGTATAAAAGGGGTCTACAATGAGCAGTTCTTC; CDR3: CAWSIKGVYNEQFF
J: TRBJ2-3; D: .; size: .; V: TRBV18; DNA: TGTGCCAGCTCACCAGGTACGGGTGTCACAGATACGCAGTATTTT; CDR3: CASSPGTGVTDTQYF
J: TRBJ1-1; D: TRBD1; size: .; V: TRBV12-3/TRBV12-4; DNA: TGTGCCAGCAGTTTTACAGGGGTGGGTGAAGCTTTCTTT; CDR3: CASSFTGVGEAFF
J: TRBJ1-6; D: .; size: .; V: TRBV11-2; DNA: TGTGCCAGCAGCCTAAGGAACCTGGGGCATTCACCCCTCCACTTT; CDR3: CASSLRNLGHSPLHF
J: TRBJ1-6; D: TRBD1; size: .; V: TRBV25-1; DNA: TGTGCCAGCAGTGCGATTGACAGGGATTATTCACCCCTCCACTTT; CDR3: CASSAIDRDYSPLHF
J: TRBJ2-3; D: TRBD1; size: .; V: TRBV5-1; DNA: TGCGCCAGCAGCCGGGGACAGAGCACAGATACGCAGTATTTT; CDR3: CASSRGQSTDTQYF
J: TRBJ2-4; D: .; size: .; V: TRBV6-5; DNA: TGTGCCAGCAGTTACTCCGGGGATTTCTACTTC; CDR3: CASSYSGDFYF
J: TRBJ2-7; D: TRBD2; size: .; V: TRBV19; DNA: TGTGCCAGTAGTAAGGCTAGCGGGGGCCCCTATCAGTACTTC; CDR3: CASSKASGGPYQYF
J: TRBJ2-7; D: TRBD2; size: .; V: TRBV19; DNA: TGTGCCAGTTCCACGGGACTAGCCTACGAGCAGTACTTC; CDR3: CASSTGLAYEQYF